The source of this T cell receptor beta chain is a study of monozygotic twins with inflammatory bowel disease. The CDR3 extends over 15 amino acids. CDR1 and CDR2 from the germline V gene are SQVTM and ANQGSEA. TCRdb reprocessed the 5' RACE reads, keeping one entry per CDR3 protein, no DNA. This sample's clone table lists about 160,000 distinct CDR3 sequences. The clonotype was recovered from a human donor with ulcerative colitis or Crohn's disease, or a healthy co-twin of an affected twin (not recorded which). Sequencing was carried out using blood. V usage is TRBV29-1 and J usage is TRBJ2-1; lacking DNA, the TRBD2 call made by TCRdb goes unchecked. CDR3 region: CSVERREGPLYEQFF.